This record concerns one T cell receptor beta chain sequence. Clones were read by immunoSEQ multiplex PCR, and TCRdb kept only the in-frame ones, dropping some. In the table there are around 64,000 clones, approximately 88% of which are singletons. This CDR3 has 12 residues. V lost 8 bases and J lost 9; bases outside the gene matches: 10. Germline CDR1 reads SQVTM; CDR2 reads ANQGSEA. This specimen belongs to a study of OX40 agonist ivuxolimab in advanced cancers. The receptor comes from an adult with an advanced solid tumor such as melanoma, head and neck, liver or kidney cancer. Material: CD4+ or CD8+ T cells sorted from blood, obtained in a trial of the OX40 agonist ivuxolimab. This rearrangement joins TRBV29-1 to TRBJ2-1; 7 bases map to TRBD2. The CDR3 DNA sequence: TGCAGCCTGGGGGGGTCTAGCAGTGAGCAGTTCTTC. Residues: CSLGGSSSEQFF.